This is a list of T cell receptor beta chains from one sample in a study of molecular identifiers for immune sequencing clone quantification. Via MiXCR, TCRdb re-called the PCR reads, giving one row per CDR3 protein. The profile covers 15,000 to 20,000 distinct CDR3 sequences, with roughly 22% appearing a single time and over 6% taken by the ten largest. The sequenced sample was naive CD8+ T cells from blood, with Jurkat cell RNA spiked in. Every receptor here comes from a human donor in good health. Some libraries in this study had Jurkat cell RNA spiked in. CDR3s include the opening cysteine and the closing phenylalanine or tryptophan. A D gene is named only where the DNA matches it firmly. The size entry is marked missing in some rows and otherwise reads once, few, many or a size class.

J | D | V | size | length | DNA | CDR3
TRBJ2-1 | TRBD2 | TRBV6-5 | many | 12 | TGTGCCAGCAGCGAATCGGGAGGCGAGCAGTTCTTC | CASSESGGEQFF
TRBJ2-5 | NA | TRBV7-8 | medium-sized | 15 | TGTGCCAGCAGCTTAGTACCGGGGTACCAAGAGACCCAGTACTTC | CASSLVPGYQETQYF
TRBJ2-2 | NA | TRBV28 | medium-sized | 16 | TGTGCCAGCAGTTTAGGCCCAGGCTGGGGCACCGGGGAGCTGTTTTTT | CASSLGPGWGTGELFF
TRBJ1-2 | TRBD1 | TRBV28 | NA | 12 | TGTGCCAGCAGCCTAGGACAGGCCGGCTACACCTTC | CASSLGQAGYTF
TRBJ2-1 | NA | TRBV28 | many | 14 | TGTGCCAGCAGTTTAGGGGTCTCCTACAATGAGCAGTTCTTC | CASSLGVSYNEQFF
TRBJ2-3 | NA | TRBV15 | many | 13 | TGTGCCACCAGCAAAGACACGAAAGATACGCAGTATTTT | CATSKDTKDTQYF
TRBJ1-1 | TRBD1 | TRBV27 | few | 14 | TGTGCCAGCAGTCCGGGACAGGGGGTCCTAGTAGCTTTCTTT | CASSPGQGVLVAFF
TRBJ2-7 | NA | TRBV4-3 | many | 17 | TGCGCCAGCAGCCAAGATTTTGTCCAGACCTATACCTACGAGCAGTACTTC | CASSQDFVQTYTYEQYF
TRBJ2-2 | NA | TRBV24-1 | NA | 13 | TGTGCCACCAGTGCCCCAGGTCACGGGGAGCTGTTTTTT | CATSAPGHGELFF
TRBJ2-3 | TRBD2 | TRBV9 | few | 16 | TGTGCCAGCAGCGAGGGACTAGCGCCCAACACAGATACGCAGTATTTT | CASSEGLAPNTDTQYF
TRBJ2-7 | NA | TRBV7-8 | medium-sized | 18 | TGTGCCAGCATCCTCTCCCTTGGCGGGCGGCCAGACAAATACGAGCAGTACTTC | CASILSLGGRPDKYEQYF
TRBJ2-1 | TRBD2 | TRBV6-2/TRBV6-3 | many | 15 | TGTGCCAGCAGACCTCTAGCGGGGGACTACAATGAGCAGTTCTTC | CASRPLAGDYNEQFF
TRBJ2-5 | TRBD2 | TRBV27 | many | 15 | TGTGCCAGCAGCTTCCTCCCCGGGAGGGCAGAGACCCAGTACTTC | CASSFLPGRAETQYF
TRBJ2-4 | TRBD1 | TRBV28 | few | 16 | TGTGCCAGCAGTTTAAGGACAGGGCGTGTGTGGGACATTCAGTACTTC | CASSLRTGRVWDIQYF
TRBJ1-2 | NA | TRBV5-5 | NA | 14 | TGTGCCAGCAGCCTGACAGCTGCTAACTATGGCTACACCTTC | CASSLTAANYGYTF
TRBJ2-2 | NA | TRBV7-8 | medium-sized | 13 | TGTGCCAGCAGCCTTCCCCCGCGAGGGGAGCTGTTTTTT | CASSLPPRGELFF